This passage covers 15 T cell receptor beta chains from one sample sequenced in a study of blood T cell repertoires in COVID-19. The repertoire was sequenced with immunoSEQ multiplex PCR; TCRdb's copy has only in-frame clones and lacks some. The data hold under 250,000 clones, with around 90% observed a single time. The sample consisted of peripheral blood. The receptors were gathered from a woman in her seventies with active or convalescent COVID-19.

The CDR3 sequence: CASSSLSPGDTQYF. The CDR3 nucleotides are TGTGCCAGCAGTTCCCTTAGCCCGGGTGATACGCAGTATTTT. The chain recombines TRBV27 with TRBJ2-3; D remains ambiguous. Between the trimmed V and J ends, which lost 4 bases and 6 bases, there was a span of 14 bases. The length of the CDR3 is 14 residues. CDR1 is MNHEY and CDR2 is SMNVEV in the germline V gene (reference sequence).

The rearrangement joins TRBV4-2 to TRBJ2-5; 9 bases align to TRBD1. Germline CDR1 LGHNA, CDR2 YNFKEQ. The CDR3 loop spans 18 amino acids. The V and J ends lost 0 bases and 2 bases, in that order; junction bases with no gene match: 10. Written as DNA, the CDR3 is TGTGCCAGCAGCCAAGATCCCTCCGGGACAGGGCCTCAAGAGACCCAGTACTTC. It translates to CASSQDPSGTGPQETQYF.

The chain combines TRBV15 with TRBJ1-2; possible D gene TRBD1, 5 bases. Deletions cut 5 bases from V and 4 bases from J, with 11 bases between. Germline CDR1 is LNHNV and CDR2 is YYDKDF (reference sequence). This CDR3 spans 13 amino acids. The CDR3 DNA reads as TGTGCCACCAGCGGGATAGGGGCCTATGGCTACACCTTC. Protein: CATSGIGAYGYTF. Supplemented by reference TRBV15 and TRBJ1-2, the full variable domain reads DAMVIQNPRYQVTQFGKPVTLSCSQTLNHNVMYWYQQKSSQAPKLLFHYYDKDFNNEADTPDNFQSRRPNTSFCFLDIRSPGLGDTAMYLCATSGIGAYGYTFGSGTRLTVV.

The table lists this clone with a count of one. CDR3 amino acids: CASSRRGGETQYF. CDR3 nucleotides: TGTGCCAGCAGCCGAAGGGGTGGGGAGACCCAGTACTTC. The V gene is TRBV27, the J gene TRBJ2-5; perhaps TRBD1 as D (5 bases). V lost 6 bases and J lost 5, with 13 bases in between. Looked up from germline, CDR1 is MNHEY and CDR2 is SMNVEV (reference sequence). This CDR3 spans 13 amino acids.

This clone was counted a single time. The chain joins TRBV6-5 to TRBJ2-5; D might be TRBD1 (6 bases). V was cut by 6 bases and J by 5 bases, with 10 bases left in between. This CDR3 contains 12 residues. Per germline, CDR1 MNHEY and CDR2 SVGAGI. This CDR3 reads CASRQGYETQYF. The CDR3 DNA is TGTGCCAGCAGACAGGGTTACGAGACCCAGTACTTC.

The gene calls are TRBV5-6 and TRBJ2-7; possibly TRBD2 for D (6 bases). The CDR3 extends over 13 amino acids. V was pared by 5 bases and J by 2 bases, with 11 bases between. Germline assignment: CDR1 SGHDT and CDR2 YYEEEE. The chain's CDR3 is CASSFSGTYEQYF. In DNA form, the CDR3 reads TGTGCCAGCAGTTTTAGCGGTACCTACGAGCAGTACTTC. The full variable domain, rest sourced from reference TRBV5-6 and TRBJ2-7, is DAGVTQSPTHLIKTRGQQVTLRCSPKSGHDTVSWYQQALGQGPQFIFQYYEEEERQRGNFPDRFSGHQFPNYSSELNVNALLLGDSALYLCASSFSGTYEQYFGPGTRLTVT.

V is TRBV18 and J is TRBJ1-2; unclear D gene. The length of the CDR3 is 14 residues. In germline, CDR1 is KGHSH, CDR2 LQKENI. The germline V and J ends were trimmed by 3 bases and 7 bases, with 15 bases remaining between them. CDR3 in amino acids: CASSPGEGLGGYTF. The CDR3 nucleotides read TGTGCCAGCTCACCTGGCGAGGGATTGGGTGGCTACACCTTC.

The chain is built from TRBV12-3 or TRBV12-4 and TRBJ2-7; D uncertain. The CDR3 has 12 amino acids. Trimming removed 5 bases from V and 7 bases from J, with 12 bases in between. The CDR3 nucleotides read TGTGCCAGCAGTCCTACTTCTAGGGAGCAGTACTTC. Translation: CASSPTSREQYF.

J is TRBJ1-5 and V is TRBV12-3 or TRBV12-4, with 7 bases identical to TRBD1. Losses at the gene ends were 4 bases for V and 4 bases for J; bases not matched to a gene: 1. The CDR3 contains 13 residues. In DNA form, the CDR3 reads TGTGCCAGCAGTTCACAGGGGAATCAGCCCCAGCATTTT. Protein sequence: CASSSQGNQPQHF.

The genes are TRBV19 and TRBJ2-5; the match to TRBD2 covers 9 bases. Germline CDR1 LNHDA, CDR2 SQIVND (reference sequence). J was trimmed by 3 bases and V by 3 bases; bases with no gene match: 17. This CDR3 has 19 amino acids. The CDR3: CASSMGRSGGPPKKETQYF. CDR3 nucleotides: TGTGCCAGTAGTATGGGCAGAAGCGGGGGGCCCCCAAAGAAAGAGACCCAGTACTTC.

This chain connects TRBV19 to TRBJ1-1; TRBD1 matches 9 bases. Germline V lookup: CDR1 LNHDA, CDR2 SQIVND (reference sequence). There are 14 residues in the CDR3. J was trimmed by 6 bases and V by 3 bases; bases with no gene match: 5. As DNA, the CDR3 is TGTGCCAGTAGTATGGGGGACAGGGCCCCTGAAGCTTTCTTT. Its translation is CASSMGDRAPEAFF.

The chain combines TRBV6-5 with TRBJ2-7; no reliable D call. Trimming removed 7 bases from V and 2 bases from J, with 6 bases in between. This CDR3 is 11 amino acids long. Germline lookup yields CDR1 MNHEY and CDR2 SVGAGI. The CDR3 DNA follows: TGTGCCAGCACGGGTGCCTACGAGCAGTACTTC. This translates into CASTGAYEQYF.

CDR3 sequence: CASSRQQGNQPQHF. CDR3 in DNA: TGTGCCAGCAGCCGTCAACAGGGGAATCAGCCCCAGCATTTT. V is TRBV27 and J is TRBJ1-5; 7 positions agree with TRBD1. The CDR3 spans 14 residues. With V trimmed by 6 bases and J by 4 bases, 6 bases remained unmatched. In germline, CDR1 is MNHEY, CDR2 SMNVEV (reference sequence).

The V and J genes are TRBV29-1 and TRBJ1-2; 10 nucleotides agree with TRBD1. The ends lost 4 bases at V and 1 base at J; junction bases unmatched: 6. The germline V gene has CDR1 SQVTM and CDR2 ANQGSEA. The CDR3 length is 15 residues. CDR3 protein: CSVARGTGVNYGYTF. CDR3 DNA sequence: TGCAGCGTTGCTCGCGGGACAGGGGTTAACTATGGCTACACCTTC.

The genes are TRBV7-9 and TRBJ2-3; 8 bases fit TRBD1. Germline trimming cut 5 bases from V and 2 bases from J; bases unmatched to any gene: 6. This CDR3 has 15 residues. The germline V gene encodes CDR1 SEHNR and CDR2 FQNEAQ (reference sequence). In DNA, the CDR3 is TGTGCCAGCAGCCCCGGGACAGGTAACACAGATACGCAGTATTTT. Translation gives CASSPGTGNTDTQYF.